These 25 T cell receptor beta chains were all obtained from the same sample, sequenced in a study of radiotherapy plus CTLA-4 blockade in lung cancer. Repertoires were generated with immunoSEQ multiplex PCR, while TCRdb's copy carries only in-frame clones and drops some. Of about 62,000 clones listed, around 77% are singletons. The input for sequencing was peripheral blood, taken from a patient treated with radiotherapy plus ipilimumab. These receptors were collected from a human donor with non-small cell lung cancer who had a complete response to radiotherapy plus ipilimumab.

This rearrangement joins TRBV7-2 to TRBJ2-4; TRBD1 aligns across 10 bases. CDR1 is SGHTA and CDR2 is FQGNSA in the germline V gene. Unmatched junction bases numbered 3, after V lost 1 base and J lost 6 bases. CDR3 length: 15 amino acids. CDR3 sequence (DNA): TGTGCCAGCAGCTTAGGGGGGACAGGGGTAAACATTCAGTACTTC. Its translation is CASSLGGTGVNIQYF.

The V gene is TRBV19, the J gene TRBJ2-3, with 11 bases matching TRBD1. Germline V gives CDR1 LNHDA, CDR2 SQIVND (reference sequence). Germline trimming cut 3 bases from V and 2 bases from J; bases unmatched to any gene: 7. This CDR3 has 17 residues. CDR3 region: CASSMGTGGSFTDTQYF. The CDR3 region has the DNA TGTGCCAGTAGTATGGGGACAGGGGGGTCCTTCACAGATACGCAGTATTTT.

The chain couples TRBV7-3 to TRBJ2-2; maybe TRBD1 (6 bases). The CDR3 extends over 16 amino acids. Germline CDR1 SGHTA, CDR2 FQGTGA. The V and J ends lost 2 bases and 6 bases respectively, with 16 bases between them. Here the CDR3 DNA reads TGTGCCAGCAGCTTAGGAATTGGGGGCATGGCCGGGGAGCTGTTTTTT. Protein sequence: CASSLGIGGMAGELFF.

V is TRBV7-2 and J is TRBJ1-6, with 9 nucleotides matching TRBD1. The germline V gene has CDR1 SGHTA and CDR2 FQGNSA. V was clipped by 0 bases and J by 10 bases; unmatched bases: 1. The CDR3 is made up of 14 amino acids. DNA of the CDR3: TGTGCCAGCAGCTTAGCACAGGGGGCCTCACCCCTCCACTTT. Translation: CASSLAQGASPLHF.

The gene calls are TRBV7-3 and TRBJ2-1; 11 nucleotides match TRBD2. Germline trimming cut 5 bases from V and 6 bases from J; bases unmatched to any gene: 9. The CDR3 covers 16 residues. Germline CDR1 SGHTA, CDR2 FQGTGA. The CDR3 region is CASSLSRLAGGNEQFF. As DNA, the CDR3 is TGTGCCAGCAGCCTAAGTAGGCTAGCGGGAGGCAATGAGCAGTTCTTC.

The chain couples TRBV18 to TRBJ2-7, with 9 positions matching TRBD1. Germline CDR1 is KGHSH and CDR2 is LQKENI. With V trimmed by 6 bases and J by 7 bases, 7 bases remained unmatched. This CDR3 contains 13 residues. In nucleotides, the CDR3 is TGTGCCAGCTCCTCCGGGACAGGGAGAGAGCAGTACTTC. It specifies CASSSGTGREQYF.

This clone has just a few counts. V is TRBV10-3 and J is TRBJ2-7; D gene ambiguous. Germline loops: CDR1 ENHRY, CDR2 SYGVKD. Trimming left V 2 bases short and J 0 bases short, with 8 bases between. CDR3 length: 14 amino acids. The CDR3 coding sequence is TGTGCCATCAGTGAGGACATCCGCTCCTACGAGCAGTACTTC. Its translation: CAISEDIRSYEQYF.

CDR3 in DNA: TGCGCCAGCAGCTACGGGACGAACACCGGGGAGCTGTTTTTT. This encodes CASSYGTNTGELFF. The V call is TRBV5-1, the J call TRBJ2-2; tentatively, D is TRBD2 (5 bases). Germline CDR1 reads SGHRS; CDR2 reads YFSETQ. The CDR3 has 14 residues. Trimming removed 3 bases from V and 0 bases from J, with 6 bases in between.

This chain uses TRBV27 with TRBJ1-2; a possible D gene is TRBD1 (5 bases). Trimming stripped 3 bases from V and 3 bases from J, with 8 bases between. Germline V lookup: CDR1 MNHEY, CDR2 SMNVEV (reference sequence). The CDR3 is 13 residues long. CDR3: CASSFGRDYGYTF. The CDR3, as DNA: TGTGCCAGCAGTTTCGGCAGGGACTATGGCTACACCTTC.

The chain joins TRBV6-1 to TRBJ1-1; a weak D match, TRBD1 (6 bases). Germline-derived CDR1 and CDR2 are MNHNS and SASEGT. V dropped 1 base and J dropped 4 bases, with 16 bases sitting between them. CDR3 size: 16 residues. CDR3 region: CASSEGSTGLATEAFF. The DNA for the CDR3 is TGTGCCAGCAGTGAAGGATCGACAGGCCTTGCCACTGAAGCTTTCTTT.

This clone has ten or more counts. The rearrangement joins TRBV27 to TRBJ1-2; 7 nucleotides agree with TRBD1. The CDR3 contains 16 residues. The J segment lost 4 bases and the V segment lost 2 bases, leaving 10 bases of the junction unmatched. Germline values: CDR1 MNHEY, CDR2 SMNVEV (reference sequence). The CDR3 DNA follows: TGTGCCAGCAGTTTAAAAGCTGACAGGGACATCTATGGCTACACCTTC. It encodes CASSLKADRDIYGYTF.

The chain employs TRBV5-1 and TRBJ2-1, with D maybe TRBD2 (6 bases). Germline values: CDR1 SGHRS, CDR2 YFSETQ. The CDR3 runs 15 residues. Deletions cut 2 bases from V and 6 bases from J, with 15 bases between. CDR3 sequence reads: CASSLLSGLLNEQFF. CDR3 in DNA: TGCGCCAGCAGCTTATTGAGCGGGCTGCTCAATGAGCAGTTCTTC.

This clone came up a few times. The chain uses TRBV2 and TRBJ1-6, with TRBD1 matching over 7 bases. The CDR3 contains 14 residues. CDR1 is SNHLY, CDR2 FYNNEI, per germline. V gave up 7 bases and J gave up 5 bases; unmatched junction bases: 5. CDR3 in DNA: TGTGCCAGCATCGGGGACAGCGATAATTCACCCCTCCACTTT. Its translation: CASIGDSDNSPLHF.

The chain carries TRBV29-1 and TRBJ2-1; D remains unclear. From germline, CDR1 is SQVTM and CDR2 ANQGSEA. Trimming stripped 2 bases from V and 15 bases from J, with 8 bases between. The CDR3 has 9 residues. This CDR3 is CSVEPSRFF. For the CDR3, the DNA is TGCAGCGTTGAACCAAGCCGGTTCTTC.

The CDR3 region is CASSVNRDSYEQYF. CDR3 coding DNA: TGTGCCAGCAGCGTGAACAGGGACTCCTACGAGCAGTACTTC. The chain is built from TRBV6-5 and TRBJ2-7; maybe TRBD1 (6 bases). This CDR3 spans 14 amino acids. Trimming left V 6 bases short and J 0 bases short, with 12 bases between. CDR1 is MNHEY and CDR2 is SVGAGI in the germline V gene.

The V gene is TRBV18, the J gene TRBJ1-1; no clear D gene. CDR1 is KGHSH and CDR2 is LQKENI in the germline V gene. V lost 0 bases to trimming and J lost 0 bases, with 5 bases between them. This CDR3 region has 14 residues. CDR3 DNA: TGTGCCAGCTCACCACCCGGTTTGAACACTGAAGCTTTCTTT. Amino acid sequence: CASSPPGLNTEAFF.

The CDR3 DNA reads as TGTGCCAGCAGTGCTTTCGGGAACGAGCAGTACTTC. Amino acids: CASSAFGNEQYF. The chain couples TRBV27 to TRBJ2-7; D is perhaps TRBD2 (5 bases). Trimming shortened V by 5 bases and J by 5 bases, and 10 bases separated the two germline ends. The CDR3 covers 12 residues. CDR1 is MNHEY and CDR2 is SMNVEV in the germline V gene (reference sequence).

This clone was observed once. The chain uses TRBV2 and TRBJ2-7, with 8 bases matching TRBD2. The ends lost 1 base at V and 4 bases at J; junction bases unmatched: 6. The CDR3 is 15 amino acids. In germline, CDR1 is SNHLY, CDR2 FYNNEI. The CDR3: CASSEVFSGVYEQYF. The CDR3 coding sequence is TGTGCCAGCAGTGAAGTTTTTAGCGGGGTTTACGAGCAGTACTTC.

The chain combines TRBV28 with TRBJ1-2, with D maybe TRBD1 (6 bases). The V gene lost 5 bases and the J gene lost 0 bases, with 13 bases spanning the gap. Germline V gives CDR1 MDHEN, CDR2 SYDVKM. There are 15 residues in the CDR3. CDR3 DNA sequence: TGTGCCAGCAGTGACTGGACAGCGACTAACTATGGCTACACCTTC. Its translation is CASSDWTATNYGYTF.

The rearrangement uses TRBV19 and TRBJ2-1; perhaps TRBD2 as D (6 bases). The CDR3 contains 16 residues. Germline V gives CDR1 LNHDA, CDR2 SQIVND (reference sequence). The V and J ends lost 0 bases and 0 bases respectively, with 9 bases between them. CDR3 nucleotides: TGTGCCAGTAGTATAGATGGGGGAGGCTCCTACAATGAGCAGTTCTTC. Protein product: CASSIDGGGSYNEQFF. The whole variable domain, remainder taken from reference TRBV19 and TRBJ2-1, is DGGITQSPKYLFRKEGQNVTLSCEQNLNHDAMYWYRQDPGQGLRLIYYSQIVNDFQKGDIAEGYSVSREKKESFPLTVTSAQKNPTAFYLCASSIDGGGSYNEQFFGPGTRLTVL.

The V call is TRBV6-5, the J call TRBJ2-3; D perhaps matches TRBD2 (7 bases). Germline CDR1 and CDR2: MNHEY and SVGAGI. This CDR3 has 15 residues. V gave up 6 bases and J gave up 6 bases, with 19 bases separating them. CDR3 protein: CASRLGGGSVDTQYF. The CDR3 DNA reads TGTGCCAGCAGATTAGGGGGGGGCTCCGTCGATACGCAGTATTTT.

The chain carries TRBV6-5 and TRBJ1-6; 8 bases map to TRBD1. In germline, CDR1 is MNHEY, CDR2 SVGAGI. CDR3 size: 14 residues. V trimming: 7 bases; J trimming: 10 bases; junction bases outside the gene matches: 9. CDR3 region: CASIPDRVPSPLHF. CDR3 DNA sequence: TGTGCCAGCATTCCGGACAGGGTCCCCTCACCCCTCCACTTT.

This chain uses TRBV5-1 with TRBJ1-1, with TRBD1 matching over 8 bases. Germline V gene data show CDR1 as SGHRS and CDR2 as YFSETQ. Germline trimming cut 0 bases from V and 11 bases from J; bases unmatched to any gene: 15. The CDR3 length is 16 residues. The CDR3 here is CASSLDGTGGGQLAFF. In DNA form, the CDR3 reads TGCGCCAGCAGCTTGGATGGGACAGGAGGAGGTCAATTGGCTTTCTTT.

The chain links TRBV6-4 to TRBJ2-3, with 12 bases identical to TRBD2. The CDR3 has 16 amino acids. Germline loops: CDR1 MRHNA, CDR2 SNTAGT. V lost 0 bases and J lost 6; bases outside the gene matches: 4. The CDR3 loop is CASSDSASGGADTQYF. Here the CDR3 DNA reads TGTGCCAGCAGTGACTCAGCTAGCGGGGGGGCGGATACGCAGTATTTT.

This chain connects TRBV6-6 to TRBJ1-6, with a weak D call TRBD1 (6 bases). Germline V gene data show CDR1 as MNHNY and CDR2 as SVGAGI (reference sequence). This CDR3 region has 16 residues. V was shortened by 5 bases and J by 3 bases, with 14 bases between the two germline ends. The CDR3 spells CASSRNQGNYNSPLHF. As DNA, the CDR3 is TGTGCCAGCAGTCGGAACCAGGGGAACTATAATTCACCCCTCCACTTT.